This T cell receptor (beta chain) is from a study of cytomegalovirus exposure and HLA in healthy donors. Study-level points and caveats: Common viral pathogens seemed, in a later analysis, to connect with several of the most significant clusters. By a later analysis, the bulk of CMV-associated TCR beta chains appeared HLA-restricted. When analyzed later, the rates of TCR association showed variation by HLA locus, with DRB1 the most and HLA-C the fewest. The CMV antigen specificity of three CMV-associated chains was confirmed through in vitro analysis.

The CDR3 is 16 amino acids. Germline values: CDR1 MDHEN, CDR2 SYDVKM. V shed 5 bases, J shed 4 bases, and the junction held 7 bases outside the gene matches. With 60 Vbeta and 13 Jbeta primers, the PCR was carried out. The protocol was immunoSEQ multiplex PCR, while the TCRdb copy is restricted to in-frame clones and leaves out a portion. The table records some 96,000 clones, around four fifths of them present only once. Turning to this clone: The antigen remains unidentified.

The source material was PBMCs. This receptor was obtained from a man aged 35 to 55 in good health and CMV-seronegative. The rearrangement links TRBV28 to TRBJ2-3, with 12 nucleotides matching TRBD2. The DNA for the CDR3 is TGTGCCAGCAGTACCGGACTAGCGGGGACATCAGATACGCAGTATTTT. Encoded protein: CASSTGLAGTSDTQYF.